This TCR beta chain was profiled in a study of vaccination effects on CD4 cells after COVID-19. The wider study: The participants, recipients of two vaccine doses, got either BNT162b2 or mRNA-1273. For each well, two million PBMC were cultured with around 9.8 IU/ml IL-2 and roughly 10 ug/ml peptides.

This table comes from immunoSEQ multiplex PCR, and its TCRdb copy is limited to in-frame clones, with some not included. The profile covers about 38,000 clones, with more than 75% appearing a single time and less than 3% taken by the ten largest. The culture ran for about 11 days, and then CD4+ T cells were isolated. Replacing half the medium with IL-2 medium was done on days 3 and 7. A note on this clone: Its matching antigen is unknown.

The germline gives CDR1 SGHTS, CDR2 YDEGEE. The CDR3 spans 13 residues. V was trimmed by 7 bases and J by 0 bases, leaving 9 bases between them. The chain is built from TRBV5-8 and TRBJ2-3; D is uncertain. The clonotype was recovered from a human donor who received a COVID-19 vaccine. This specimen consisted of CD4+ T cells from PBMCs cultured without peptide, obtained before COVID-19 vaccination. The CDR3 nucleotides are TGTGCCAGCCCCACGACTAGCACAGATACGCAGTATTTT. It is translated as CASPTTSTDTQYF. The complete variable domain, with remaining parts taken from reference TRBV5-8 and TRBJ2-3, reads EAGVTQSPTHLIKTRGQQATLRCSPISGHTSVYWYQQALGLGLQFLLWYDEGEERNRGNFPPRFSGRQFPNYSSELNVNALELEDSALYLCASPTTSTDTQYFGPGTRLTVL.